Presented here are 32 T cell receptor beta chains from one specimen sequenced in a study of cytomegalovirus exposure and HLA in healthy donors. PCR amplification relied on 60 Vbeta primers (plus 13 Jbeta primers). Sequenced by immunoSEQ multiplex PCR; TCRdb stores in-frame clones only, minus some. Here the sample spans 110,000 or so clones, 82% being singletons. Sequenced material: PBMCs. The receptors stem from a young woman in good health and CMV-seronegative.

The V gene is TRBV4-1, the J gene TRBJ1-5, with D hard to call. V was pared by 2 bases and J by 3 bases, with 5 bases between. This CDR3 comprises 13 residues. Germline V gene data show CDR1 as MGHRA and CDR2 as YSYEKL. The CDR3 reads CASSQRLNQPQHF. The CDR3 bases are TGCGCCAGCAGCCAACGACTCAATCAGCCCCAGCATTTT.

This rearrangement joins TRBV11-2 to TRBJ2-2; 8 bases agree with TRBD1. CDR3 length: 16 amino acids. Per the germline V gene, CDR1 is SGHAT and CDR2 is FQNNGV. The J segment lost 5 bases and the V segment lost 5 bases, leaving 10 bases of the junction unmatched. CDR3 residues: CASSTDRGAYTGELFF. CDR3 in DNA: TGTGCCAGCAGCACCGACAGGGGCGCATATACCGGGGAGCTGTTTTTT.

In DNA, the CDR3 is TGTGCCAGCAGCTCCCGGGGAGGGGAAAAACTGTTTTTT. Its protein is CASSSRGGEKLFF. The chain joins TRBV7-2 to TRBJ1-4, with unresolved D. Germline V gives CDR1 SGHTA, CDR2 FQGNSA. CDR3 length: 13 amino acids. Trimming took off 4 bases at V and 8 bases at J, with 11 bases between the two ends.

The chain joins TRBV19 to TRBJ2-1; 9 bases line up with TRBD2. The CDR3 spans 16 residues. Germline assignment: CDR1 LNHDA and CDR2 SQIVND (reference sequence). V shed 1 base and J 7 bases; nucleotides not matched to a gene: 8. CDR3 coding DNA: TGTGCCAGTAGTATAGTAGCCCTAGCGGGACGTAATGAGCAGTTCTTC. Translating gives CASSIVALAGRNEQFF.

The chain joins TRBV18 to TRBJ1-1, with D possibly TRBD1 on 5 matching bases. The germline V and J ends were trimmed by 3 bases and 5 bases, with 10 bases remaining between them. The CDR3 is 13 amino acids. CDR1 KGHSH and CDR2 LQKENI come from the germline V gene. Here the CDR3 DNA reads TGTGCCAGCTCACCGGGGCCAGAGACTGAAGCTTTCTTT. Protein: CASSPGPETEAFF.

This chain connects TRBV6-6 to TRBJ1-3, with no clear D. The V end was cut by 2 bases, the J end by 2 bases, with 7 bases between. The CDR3 is made up of 14 amino acids. CDR1 is MNHNY and CDR2 is SVGAGI in the germline V gene (reference sequence). The CDR3 nucleotides read TGTGCCAGCAGTTACGGAGGGCCTGGAAACACCATATATTTT. This gives the protein CASSYGGPGNTIYF.

V and J are TRBV4-1 and TRBJ2-5; D is undetermined. The J call may be wrong; the DNA end is better matched by TRBJ2-7. Germline loops: CDR1 MGHRA, CDR2 YSYEKL. The CDR3 has 16 residues. The CDR3 region is CASSQDTVGRSYEQYF. The CDR3 DNA sequence: TGCGCCAGCAGCCAAGATACAGTAGGCAGAAGTTACGAGCAGTACTTC.

J is TRBJ2-3 and V is TRBV11-1; TRBD1 matches at 7 bases. Germline-derived CDR1 and CDR2 are SGHAT and FQDESV (reference sequence). After removal of 5 bases from V and 4 bases from J, the junction contained 9 bases not matched to a gene. The CDR3 consists of 15 residues. The CDR3 DNA reads as TGTGCCAGCAGCCCCGGCACAGGGGAATCAGATACGCAGTATTTT. It encodes CASSPGTGESDTQYF. Full variable domain (outside the CDR3, taken from reference TRBV11-1 and TRBJ2-3): EAEVAQSPRYKITEKSQAVAFWCDPISGHATLYWYRQILGQGPELLVQFQDESVVDDSQLPKDRFSAERLKGVDSTLKIQPAELGDSAMYLCASSPGTGESDTQYFGPGTRLTVL.

The chain couples TRBV19 to TRBJ1-5; D is perhaps TRBD1 (5 bases). The CDR3 is 15 residues long. Trimming removed 2 bases at V and 6 bases at J, with 14 bases between. Per the germline V gene, CDR1 is LNHDA and CDR2 is SQIVND (reference sequence). CDR3 protein: CASSISQGRGQPQHF. The CDR3 nucleotides read TGTGCCAGTAGTATATCCCAGGGAAGAGGTCAGCCCCAGCATTTT.

This chain uses TRBV7-9 with TRBJ2-1; TRBD1 aligns across 8 bases. J lost 8 bases, V lost 5 bases, and 8 bases had no gene match. Germline V gene lookup returns CDR1 SEHNR and CDR2 FQNEAQ (reference sequence). The CDR3 extends over 14 amino acids. In DNA, the CDR3 is TGTGCCAGCAGCGCCGTGGACAGGGTCGATGAGCAGTTCTTC. This gives the protein CASSAVDRVDEQFF.

This clone was recorded once. This sequence joins TRBV2 and TRBJ1-5; a weak D match, TRBD1 (5 bases). CDR3 length equals 12 residues. Germline CDR1 and CDR2: SNHLY and FYNNEI. Trimming cost V 5 bases and J 12 bases, with 14 bases left between them. CDR3 in amino acids: CASSLRAGRQHF. The DNA for the CDR3 is TGTGCCAGCAGTTTACGGGCGGGACGCCAGCATTTT.

Notes on this clone: This sample includes further DNA sequences coding for the same CDR3. The chain is built from TRBV5-1 and TRBJ1-1, with TRBD1 identical over 9 bases. Germline loops: CDR1 SGHRS, CDR2 YFSETQ. Unmatched junction bases numbered 6, after V lost 4 bases and J lost 2 bases. The CDR3 loop spans 15 amino acids. CDR3 residues: CASSLLTGGNTEAFF. CDR3 in DNA: TGCGCCAGCAGCCTTCTAACAGGGGGCAACACTGAAGCTTTCTTT.

This clone is a singleton in its sample. The chain links TRBV2 to TRBJ1-2, with 7 bases matching TRBD1. Trimming at V came to 5 bases and at J to 3 bases, leaving 9 bases not matched to a gene. This CDR3 contains 15 residues. CDR1 and CDR2 from the germline V gene are SNHLY and FYNNEI. The CDR3 protein is CASSRQGRGDYGYTF. The CDR3 DNA sequence: TGTGCCAGCAGTCGACAGGGCAGGGGGGACTATGGCTACACCTTC.

This sequence joins TRBV5-4 and TRBJ1-4; tentative D call: TRBD1 (6 bases). The germline V gene has CDR1 SGHNT and CDR2 YYREEE (reference sequence). Between the trimmed V and J ends, which lost 4 bases and 6 bases, there was a span of 19 bases. The CDR3 has 16 amino acids. The CDR3 loop is CASSPQGPRIDEKLFF. Here the CDR3 DNA reads TGTGCCAGCAGCCCACAGGGCCCGCGAATCGATGAAAAACTGTTTTTT. The full variable domain, rest sourced from reference TRBV5-4 and TRBJ1-4, is ETGVTQSPTHLIKTRGQQVTLRCSSQSGHNTVSWYQQALGQGPQFIFQYYREEENGRGNFPPRFSGLQFPNYSSELNVNALELDDSALYLCASSPQGPRIDEKLFFGSGTQLSVL.

In this sample, this clone turned up a few times. The V gene is TRBV4-1, the J gene TRBJ2-1; D is possibly TRBD2 (6 bases). Trimming cost V 0 bases and J 4 bases, with 10 bases left between them. This CDR3 region has 15 residues. CDR1 is MGHRA, CDR2 YSYEKL, per germline. The DNA for the CDR3 is TGCGCCAGCAGCCAAGAGCTAGCGCCTTACAATGAGCAGTTCTTC. Translated: CASSQELAPYNEQFF.

V and J are TRBV5-6 and TRBJ2-7, with TRBD2 as a possible D gene (6 bases). Germline V gene data show CDR1 as SGHDT and CDR2 as YYEEEE. The CDR3 is 13 amino acids. Trimming removed 2 bases at V and 3 bases at J, with 9 bases between. This CDR3 is CASSFGRGYEQYF. CDR3 in DNA: TGTGCCAGCAGCTTTGGGCGGGGCTACGAGCAGTACTTC.

The V and J genes are TRBV6-5 and TRBJ1-1; perhaps TRBD1 as D (5 bases). Germline CDR1 MNHEY, CDR2 SVGAGI. Trimming removed 0 bases at V and 4 bases at J, with 9 bases between. This CDR3 spans 14 amino acids. As DNA, the CDR3 is TGTGCCAGCAGTTACTCTCCGGGGGGCACTGAAGCTTTCTTT. Its translation: CASSYSPGGTEAFF.

The V and J genes are TRBV6-1 and TRBJ1-1; 8 bases match TRBD1. The V and J ends lost 2 bases and 0 bases, in that order; junction bases with no gene match: 2. Germline CDR1 MNHNS, CDR2 SASEGT. There are 15 residues in the CDR3. CDR3 sequence reads: CASSEQGAMNTEAFF. CDR3 coding DNA: TGTGCCAGCAGTGAACAGGGGGCTATGAACACTGAAGCTTTCTTT.

The J gene is TRBJ1-5, the V gene TRBV5-4, with D possibly TRBD1 on 5 matching bases. The CDR3 sequence is 12 residues long. The germline V gene encodes CDR1 SGHNT and CDR2 YYREEE (reference sequence). Trimming shortened V by 0 bases and J by 7 bases, and 5 bases separated the two germline ends. Written as DNA, the CDR3 is TGTGCCAGCAGCTTGGAGGGGCAGCCCCAGCATTTT. Its translation: CASSLEGQPQHF.

There are a few counts of this clone. The genes are TRBV6-6 and TRBJ2-1; 8 bases align to TRBD2. The length of the CDR3 is 15 residues. CDR1 is MNHNY and CDR2 is SVGAGI in the germline V gene (reference sequence). With 2 bases clipped from V and 4 bases from J, the junction kept 4 bases outside the gene matches. As DNA, the CDR3 is TGTGCCAGCAGTTACCGTAGCGGGGAATACAATGAGCAGTTCTTC. This gives the protein CASSYRSGEYNEQFF.

The CDR3 region has the DNA TGTGCCAGCAGCCAAGGGGCTAGCGGGAGAGATACGCAGTATTTT. Its translation: CASSQGASGRDTQYF. The chain joins TRBV14 to TRBJ2-3, with 10 positions matching TRBD2. This CDR3 region has 15 residues. After removal of 1 base from V and 5 bases from J, the junction contained 3 bases not matched to a gene. Germline values: CDR1 SGHDN, CDR2 FVKESK.

The chain has TRBV4-2 and TRBJ2-1, with 8 bases that match TRBD2. The V gene end was trimmed by 3 bases and the J gene end by 8 bases; junction bases not matched to a gene: 12. In germline, CDR1 is LGHNA, CDR2 YNFKEQ. The CDR3 totals 16 residues. This chain's CDR3 is CASSQQFSGVGHEQFF. The CDR3 bases are TGTGCCAGCAGCCAGCAATTTAGCGGGGTGGGACATGAGCAGTTCTTC.

Worth noting for this clone: At one of its ends the junction is not consistent with the germline gene, which may arise from a read error. The rearrangement joins TRBV9 to TRBJ2-4, with D perhaps matching TRBD1 (5 bases). Per germline, CDR1 SGDLS and CDR2 YYNGEE. CDR3 size: 16 residues. CDR3 in DNA: TGTGCCAGCAGCGTAGGGGCAGGGCTCATGGGGAACAGTCAGTACTTC. Amino acid sequence: CASSVGAGLMGNSQYF.

This clone was observed a single time. The chain couples TRBV6-5 to TRBJ2-5; 7 positions match TRBD1. The CDR3 has 15 amino acids. CDR1 is MNHEY and CDR2 is SVGAGI in the germline V gene. With 2 bases clipped from V and 3 bases from J, the junction kept 6 bases outside the gene matches. The CDR3 here is CASSYDRAREETQYF. CDR3 DNA sequence: TGTGCCAGCAGTTACGACAGGGCAAGAGAAGAGACCCAGTACTTC.

The genes are TRBV18 and TRBJ2-5, with D perhaps matching TRBD2 (5 bases). The CDR3 is 12 amino acids. The germline V gene encodes CDR1 KGHSH and CDR2 LQKENI. The ends were cut back, 4 bases at V and 2 bases at J, with 5 bases in the middle. The CDR3 nucleotides read TGTGCCAGCTCACGGGAGCAAGAGACCCAGTACTTC. This encodes CASSREQETQYF.

The table lists this clone with a few counts. This sequence joins TRBV5-1 and TRBJ2-1; possible D gene TRBD2, 5 bases. CDR3 length: 13 amino acids. Looked up from germline, CDR1 is SGHRS and CDR2 is YFSETQ. Trimming took 5 bases from V and 12 from J, leaving 18 bases between them. The CDR3 bases are TGCGCCAGCAGAGAGGGCTCCTTAGAACGGCAGTTCTTC. Protein sequence: CASREGSLERQFF.

This sequence joins TRBV4-2 and TRBJ2-7, with D unclear. The V gene lost 0 bases and the J gene lost 0 bases, with 6 bases spanning the gap. The CDR3 has 14 residues. CDR1 is LGHNA, CDR2 YNFKEQ, per germline. Here the CDR3 DNA reads TGTGCCAGCAGCCAAGACCCGAGCTCCTACGAGCAGTACTTC. Translation: CASSQDPSSYEQYF.

The DNA of the CDR3 is TGCGCCAGCAGCCACGATCCAAGCGGCCTGTACCAAGAGACCCAGTACTTC. This translates into CASSHDPSGLYQETQYF. The chain employs TRBV4-1 and TRBJ2-5; perhaps TRBD2 as D (5 bases). Germline V gives CDR1 MGHRA, CDR2 YSYEKL. Trimming stripped 3 bases from V and 0 bases from J, with 17 bases between. CDR3 length equals 17 residues.

Concerning this clone: The junction differs from germline at one of its ends, possibly a read error. V usage is TRBV5-6 and J usage is TRBJ1-1; 9 bases map to TRBD1. The CDR3 extends over 11 amino acids. The germline CDR1 and CDR2 sequences are SGHDT and YYEEEE. In DNA, the CDR3 is TGTGCCAGCAGCTGGCGCGGGACAGGGAGCTTT. It translates to CASSWRGTGSF.

The chain links TRBV25-1 to TRBJ2-1, with a possible D match to TRBD1 (5 bases). The CDR3 is made up of 13 amino acids. Per germline, CDR1 MGHDK and CDR2 SYGVNS. V lost 5 bases to trimming and J lost 10 bases, with 15 bases between them. For the CDR3, the DNA is TGTGCCAGCAGTTACCCCAGGGATTCCGAGCAGTTCTTC. It translates to CASSYPRDSEQFF.

The V and J genes are TRBV15 and TRBJ1-1; possibly TRBD1 for D (5 bases). CDR3 size: 14 residues. V was trimmed by 5 bases and J by 3 bases, leaving 13 bases between them. Germline V lookup: CDR1 LNHNV, CDR2 YYDKDF (reference sequence). CDR3 sequence reads: CATSPTARDTEAFF. CDR3 DNA sequence: TGTGCCACCAGCCCGACAGCACGGGACACTGAAGCTTTCTTT.

The chain has TRBV14 and TRBJ2-7; no firm D call. V was pared by 0 bases and J by 9 bases, with 12 bases between. The CDR3 is 13 residues long. Germline CDR1 and CDR2: SGHDN and FVKESK. The CDR3 region is CASSQDMQSGQYF. The CDR3 DNA sequence: TGTGCCAGCAGCCAAGATATGCAGTCGGGGCAGTACTTC.